A selection of T cell receptor beta chains follows, all from one sample in a study of TIL therapy for anti-PD-1-resistant metastatic lung cancer. Here immunoSEQ multiplex PCR was the method, and the copy in TCRdb shows in-frame clones only, minus some. The data contain fewer than 30,000 clones, approximately 57% of them seen just once; the ten biggest clones take up about 15%. This sample comprised tumor tissue, obtained at baseline. The receptors were gathered from a woman aged 30 to 85 with non-small cell lung cancer. CDR3s include the opening cysteine and the closing phenylalanine or tryptophan. D genes are given only for firm matches. Clone size is given for some rows only: seen once, a few or many times, or a class if the clone is expanded.

V: TRBV11-2; J: TRBJ2-7; size: NA; D: NA; DNA: TGTGCCAGCAGCTTCAACGAGCAGTACTTC; CDR3: CASSFNEQYF
V: TRBV6-6; J: TRBJ2-5; size: NA; D: NA; DNA: TGTGCCAGCAGTTACGCGGGACGGACCAAAGAGACCCAGTACTTC; CDR3: CASSYAGRTKETQYF
V: TRBV19; J: TRBJ2-1; size: NA; D: NA; DNA: TGTGCCAGTAGCGGGAGAGGGAAGTTCTTC; CDR3: CASSGRGKFF
V: TRBV19; J: TRBJ1-5; size: NA; D: NA; DNA: TGTGCCAGTAGTACTACACAGAGCAATCAGCCCCAGCATTTT; CDR3: CASSTTQSNQPQHF
V: TRBV6-5; J: TRBJ2-7; size: few; D: NA; DNA: TGTGCCAGCAGTTACCAGCGGGCGTCTGGACCCCACGAGCAGTACTTC; CDR3: CASSYQRASGPHEQYF
V: TRBV4-2; J: TRBJ2-3; size: once; D: NA; DNA: TGTGCCAGCAGCCAATTGGATGGGAGAAGCACAGATACGCAGTATTTT; CDR3: CASSQLDGRSTDTQYF
V: TRBV19; J: TRBJ2-7; size: NA; D: NA; DNA: TGTGCCAGAGGGGACGGAGCCTACGAGCAGTACTTC; CDR3: CARGDGAYEQYF
V: TRBV27; J: TRBJ2-1; size: NA; D: NA; DNA: TGTGCCAGCAGTCGGGAAGGTTGGGGTGAGCAGTTCTTC; CDR3: CASSREGWGEQFF
V: TRBV6-6; J: TRBJ2-7; size: NA; D: NA; DNA: TGTGCCAGCAGGGGTAGCGTTTCGTACGAGCAGTACTTC; CDR3: CASRGSVSYEQYF
V: TRBV27; J: TRBJ2-7; size: once; D: TRBD1; DNA: TGTGCCAGCAGTTTACCCCTCCCCGACAGGGACTACGAGCAGTACTTC; CDR3: CASSLPLPDRDYEQYF
V: TRBV6-5; J: TRBJ2-2; size: NA; D: NA; DNA: TGTGCCAGCAGCTCAGGGCGAAGTAGTCCCGGGGAGCTGTTTTTT; CDR3: CASSSGRSSPGELFF
V: TRBV6-6; J: TRBJ2-2; size: NA; D: NA; DNA: TGTGCCAGCACGGGGCTCCCCACCGGGGAGCTGTTTTTT; CDR3: CASTGLPTGELFF
V: TRBV9; J: TRBJ1-3; size: few; D: NA; DNA: TGTGCCAGCAGCGGACCGGGACAAAGCTCTGGAAACACCATATATTTT; CDR3: CASSGPGQSSGNTIYF
V: TRBV29-1; J: TRBJ2-7; size: NA; D: TRBD1; DNA: TGCAGCGTTGTGACAGGGGCCTACGAGCAGTACTTC; CDR3: CSVVTGAYEQYF
V: TRBV5-5; J: TRBJ2-7; size: few; D: TRBD2; DNA: TGTGCCAGCAGCTTTATAGCGGGTTACGAGCAGTACTTC; CDR3: CASSFIAGYEQYF
V: TRBV5-1; J: TRBJ2-2; size: NA; D: TRBD2; DNA: TGCGCCAGCAGCTGGGGACTAGCGGGAGGACCGAACACCGGGGAGCTGTTTTTT; CDR3: CASSWGLAGGPNTGELFF
V: TRBV28; J: TRBJ1-2; size: NA; D: NA; DNA: TGTGCCAGCAGCCTAATTGAGAGAGGCTACACCTTC; CDR3: CASSLIERGYTF
V: TRBV10-2; J: TRBJ2-7; size: NA; D: NA; DNA: TGCGCCAGCGCCGACCCCCTGGCAGCTTTTAGCGAGCAGTACTTC; CDR3: CASADPLAAFSEQYF
V: TRBV6-1; J: TRBJ2-7; size: once; D: TRBD1; DNA: TGTGCCAGCAGTAACAGACAGGGGGTGACCTACGAGCAGTACTTC; CDR3: CASSNRQGVTYEQYF
V: TRBV18; J: TRBJ2-7; size: few; D: NA; DNA: TGTGCCAGCTCCCTATTCGAGGGCGACGAGCAGTACTTC; CDR3: CASSLFEGDEQYF
V: TRBV28; J: TRBJ1-2; size: few; D: NA; DNA: TGTGCCAGCAGTGTCCATGTGTATGGCTACACCTTC; CDR3: CASSVHVYGYTF
V: TRBV7-8; J: TRBJ1-2; size: many; D: NA; DNA: TGTGCCAGCAGCACCACCGGGACCTACTATGGCTACACCTTC; CDR3: CASSTTGTYYGYTF
V: TRBV5-4; J: TRBJ2-1; size: NA; D: TRBD2; DNA: TGTGCCAGCAGCTTGGGTCGGACTAGCGGTAACAATGAGCAGTTCTTC; CDR3: CASSLGRTSGNNEQFF
V: TRBV5-1; J: TRBJ1-2; size: NA; D: NA; DNA: TGCGCCAGCAGCCAAGGAACCGGCTATGGCTACACCTTC; CDR3: CASSQGTGYGYTF
V: TRBV27; J: TRBJ2-5; size: NA; D: NA; DNA: TGTGCCAGCAGTTTGGCAGGGGCCCTCGAGACCCAGTACTTC; CDR3: CASSLAGALETQYF
V: TRBV14; J: TRBJ2-6; size: few; D: NA; DNA: TGTGCCAGCAGGTATTCTGGGGCCAACGTCCTGACTTTC; CDR3: CASRYSGANVLTF
V: TRBV6-1; J: TRBJ1-1; size: NA; D: NA; DNA: TGTGCCAGCAGTGAAAGGTGGAGGGCTGAAGCTTTCTTT; CDR3: CASSERWRAEAFF
V: TRBV6-6; J: TRBJ2-7; size: few; D: TRBD1; DNA: TGTGCCAGCAGGGACAGGGCAGGTGGGTCCTACGAGCAGTACTTC; CDR3: CASRDRAGGSYEQYF
V: TRBV14; J: TRBJ1-2; size: NA; D: NA; DNA: TGTGCCAGCAGCCAAGTTCTGGTAGGAGGCTACACCTTC; CDR3: CASSQVLVGGYTF
V: TRBV30; J: TRBJ2-5; size: NA; D: NA; DNA: TGTGCCTGGAGTGTCAACCAAGAGACCCAGTACTTC; CDR3: CAWSVNQETQYF
V: TRBV6-6; J: TRBJ1-1; size: few; D: NA; DNA: TGTGCCAGCAGTTACGCCACAGCGTCCTCTCAAGCTTTCTTT; CDR3: CASSYATASSQAFF
V: TRBV5-4; J: TRBJ2-1; size: NA; D: NA; DNA: TGTGCCAGCGGCCGGGAGTCTAGCCTAAGCAATGAGCAGTTCTTC; CDR3: CASGRESSLSNEQFF
V: TRBV4-1; J: TRBJ2-1; size: few; D: NA; DNA: TGCGCCAGCAGCCAAATGTCGCATGAGCAGTTCTTC; CDR3: CASSQMSHEQFF
V: TRBV28; J: TRBJ1-1; size: few; D: NA; DNA: TGTGCCAGCAGTACCTTAAAGACTGAAGCTTTCTTT; CDR3: CASSTLKTEAFF
V: TRBV6-1; J: TRBJ1-1; size: few; D: NA; DNA: TGTGCCAGCAGTGAACCCCACATGAACACTGAAGCTTTCTTT; CDR3: CASSEPHMNTEAFF
V: TRBV27; J: TRBJ1-5; size: few; D: TRBD1; DNA: TGTGCCAGCAGTCCAGGGACAGGGGTCAATCAGCCCCAGCATTTT; CDR3: CASSPGTGVNQPQHF
V: TRBV13; J: TRBJ2-5; size: few; D: TRBD2; DNA: TGTGCCAGCAGCTTGGGACTAGCAGGTGAACAAGAGACCCAGTACTTC; CDR3: CASSLGLAGEQETQYF
V: TRBV27; J: TRBJ1-5; size: NA; D: NA; DNA: TGTGCCAGCAGTCCGGCCGGTATCGGCCAGCCCCAGCATTTT; CDR3: CASSPAGIGQPQHF
V: TRBV15; J: TRBJ2-5; size: NA; D: TRBD2; DNA: TGTGCCACCAGCCCCGGACTAGCTCGGGAGACCCAGTACTTC; CDR3: CATSPGLARETQYF
V: TRBV7-2; J: TRBJ2-7; size: NA; D: TRBD2; DNA: TGTGCCAGCAGCAATAGCGGGGGGGCCTACGAGCAGTACTTC; CDR3: CASSNSGGAYEQYF
V: TRBV30; J: TRBJ1-5; size: NA; D: NA; DNA: TGTGCCTGGACATGGGGCAAGAATCAGCCCCAGCATTTT; CDR3: CAWTWGKNQPQHF
V: TRBV6-1; J: TRBJ1-5; size: NA; D: NA; DNA: TGTGCCAGCACCCGATCGGACAGTTACAATCAGCCCCAGCATTTT; CDR3: CASTRSDSYNQPQHF
V: TRBV10-1; J: TRBJ2-1; size: NA; D: TRBD2; DNA: TGCGCCAGCAGCGAGACTAGCGGGTTAGACAATGAGCAGTTCTTC; CDR3: CASSETSGLDNEQFF